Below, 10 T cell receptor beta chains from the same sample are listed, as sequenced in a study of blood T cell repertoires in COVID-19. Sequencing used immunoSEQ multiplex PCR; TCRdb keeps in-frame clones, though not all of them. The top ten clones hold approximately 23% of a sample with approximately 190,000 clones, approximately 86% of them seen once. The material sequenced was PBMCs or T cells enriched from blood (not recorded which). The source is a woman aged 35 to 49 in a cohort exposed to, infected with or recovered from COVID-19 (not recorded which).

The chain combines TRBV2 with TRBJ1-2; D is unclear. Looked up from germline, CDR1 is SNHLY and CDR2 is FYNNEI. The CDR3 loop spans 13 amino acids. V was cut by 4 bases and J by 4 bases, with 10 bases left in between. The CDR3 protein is CASSGLVSYGYTF. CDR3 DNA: TGTGCCAGCAGTGGACTTGTTTCCTATGGCTACACCTTC. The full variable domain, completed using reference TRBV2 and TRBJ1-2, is EPEVTQTPSHQVTQMGQEVILRCVPISNHLYFYWYRQILGQKVEFLVSFYNNEISEKSEIFDDQFSVERPDGSNFTLKIRSTKLEDSAMYFCASSGLVSYGYTFGSGTRLTVV.

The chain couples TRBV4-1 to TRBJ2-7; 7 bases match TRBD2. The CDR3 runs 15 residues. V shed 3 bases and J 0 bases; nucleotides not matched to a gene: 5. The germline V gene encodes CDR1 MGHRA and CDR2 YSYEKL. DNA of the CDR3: TGCGCCAGCAGCCATAAAGCGGGATCCTCCTACGAGCAGTACTTC. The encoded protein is CASSHKAGSSYEQYF.

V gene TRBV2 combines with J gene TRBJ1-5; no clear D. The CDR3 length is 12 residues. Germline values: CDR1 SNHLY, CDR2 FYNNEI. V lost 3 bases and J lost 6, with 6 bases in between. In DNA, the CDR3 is TGTGCCAGCAGTGATAACATTCAGCCCCAGCATTTT. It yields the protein CASSDNIQPQHF.

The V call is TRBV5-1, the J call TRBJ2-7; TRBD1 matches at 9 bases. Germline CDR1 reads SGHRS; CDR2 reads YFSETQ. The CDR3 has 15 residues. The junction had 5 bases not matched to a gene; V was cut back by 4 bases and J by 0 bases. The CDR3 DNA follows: TGCGCCAGCAGCATACAGGGGGCTCCCTCCTACGAGCAGTACTTC. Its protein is CASSIQGAPSYEQYF. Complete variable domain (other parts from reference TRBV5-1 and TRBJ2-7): KAGVTQTPRYLIKTRGQQVTLSCSPISGHRSVSWYQQTPGQGLQFLFEYFSETQRNKGNFPGRFSGRQFSNSRSEMNVSTLELGDSALYLCASSIQGAPSYEQYFGPGTRLTVT.

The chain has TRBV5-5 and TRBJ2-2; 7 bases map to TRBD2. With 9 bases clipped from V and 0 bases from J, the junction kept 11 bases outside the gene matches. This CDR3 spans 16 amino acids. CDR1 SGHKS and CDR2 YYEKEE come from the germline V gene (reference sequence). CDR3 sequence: CATEALAVANTGELFF. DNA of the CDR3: TGTGCCACCGAGGCCCTAGCGGTAGCGAACACCGGGGAGCTGTTTTTT.

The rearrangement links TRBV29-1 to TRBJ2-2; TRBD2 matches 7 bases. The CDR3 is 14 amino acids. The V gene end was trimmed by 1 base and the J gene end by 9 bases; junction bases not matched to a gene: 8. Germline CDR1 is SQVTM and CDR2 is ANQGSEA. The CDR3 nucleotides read TGCAGCGTTGAAGGGGGAGGGAATAGAAGGGAGCTGTTTTTT. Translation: CSVEGGGNRRELFF.

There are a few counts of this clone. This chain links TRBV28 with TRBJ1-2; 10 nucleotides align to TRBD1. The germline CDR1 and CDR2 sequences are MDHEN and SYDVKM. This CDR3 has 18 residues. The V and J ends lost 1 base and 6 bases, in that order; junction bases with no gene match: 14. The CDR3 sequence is CASSLSVNPGQGKDGYTF. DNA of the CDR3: TGTGCCAGCAGTTTATCCGTAAATCCGGGACAGGGGAAAGATGGCTACACCTTC.

DNA for the CDR3: TGTGCCAGCAGTTTTGAAGGGACTCAAGCTTTCTTT. Translation: CASSFEGTQAFF. This chain uses TRBV27 with TRBJ1-1, with a weak D call TRBD1 (5 bases). The length of the CDR3 is 12 residues. Germline V gives CDR1 MNHEY, CDR2 SMNVEV (reference sequence). V gave up 3 bases and J gave up 9 bases, with 11 bases separating them.

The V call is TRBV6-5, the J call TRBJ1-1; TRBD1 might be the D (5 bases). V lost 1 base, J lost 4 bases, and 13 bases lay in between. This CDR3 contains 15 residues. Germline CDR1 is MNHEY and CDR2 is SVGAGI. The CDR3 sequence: CASSYFQGLGTEAFF. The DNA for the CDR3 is TGTGCCAGCAGTTACTTCCAGGGACTGGGCACTGAAGCTTTCTTT.

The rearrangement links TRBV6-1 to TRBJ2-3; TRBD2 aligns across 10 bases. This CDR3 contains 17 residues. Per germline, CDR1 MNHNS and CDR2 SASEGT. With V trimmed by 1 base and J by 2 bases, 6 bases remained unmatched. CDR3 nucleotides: TGTGCCAGCAGTGAAGTCCCGACTAGCGGGCACACAGATACGCAGTATTTT. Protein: CASSEVPTSGHTDTQYF.